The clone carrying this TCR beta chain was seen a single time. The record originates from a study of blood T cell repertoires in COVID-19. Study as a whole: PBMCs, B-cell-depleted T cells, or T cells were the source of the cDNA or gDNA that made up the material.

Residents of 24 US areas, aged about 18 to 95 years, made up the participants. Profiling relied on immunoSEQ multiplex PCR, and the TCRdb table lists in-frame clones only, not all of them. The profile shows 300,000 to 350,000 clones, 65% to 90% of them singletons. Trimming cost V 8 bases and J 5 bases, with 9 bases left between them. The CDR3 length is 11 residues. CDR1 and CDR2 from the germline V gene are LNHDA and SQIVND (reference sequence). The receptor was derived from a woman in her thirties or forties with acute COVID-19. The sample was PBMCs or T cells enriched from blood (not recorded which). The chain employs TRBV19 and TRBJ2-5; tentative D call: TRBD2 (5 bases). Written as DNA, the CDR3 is TGTGCCAGTGGACTCCGCGAGACCCAGTACTTC. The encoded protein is CASGLRETQYF.